The rows below give T cell receptor beta chains drawn from one sample of a study of CD8 T cells in Susac syndrome. TCRdb called the immunoSEQ multiplex PCR reads again in MiXCR, with one record for every CDR3 protein. This table holds 50,000 or so distinct CDR3 sequences, approximately 93% found once. The sample was CD8+ T cells from PBMCs. The receptor source for this set is a human donor with multiple sclerosis. Each CDR3 is given with its conserved first and last residue. A D gene is named only where the DNA matches it firmly. Size is stated for part of the rows, as once, few or many counts, or as a class when the clone is expanded.

TRBJ2-7,NA,NA,TRBV5-6,CASSLIQGNSYEQYF,TGTGCCAGCAGCTTGATACAGGGAAATTCCTACGAGCAGTACTTC
TRBJ1-1,NA,NA,TRBV4-3,CASSQERGLTEAFF,TGCGCCAGCAGCCAAGAAAGGGGTTTAACTGAAGCTTTCTTT
TRBJ2-2,once,NA,TRBV4-1,CASSHHRVDTGELFF,TGCGCCAGCAGCCATCACAGGGTGGACACCGGGGAGCTGTTTTTT
TRBJ2-1,NA,TRBD2,TRBV6-5,CASSYSTSTSGVTLSYNEQFF,TGTGCCAGCAGTTACTCGACTTCGACTAGCGGGGTGACCCTCTCCTACAATGAGCAGTTCTTC
TRBJ1-4,NA,TRBD1,TRBV9,CASALTGGGEKLFF,TGTGCCAGCGCCCTCACAGGGGGGGGTGAAAAACTGTTTTTT
TRBJ2-7,NA,TRBD1,TRBV28,CASSQGTGGYEQYF,TGTGCCAGCAGCCAAGGGACAGGGGGCTACGAGCAGTACTTC
TRBJ2-3,once,NA,TRBV7-2,CASSLGGRSTDTQYF,TGTGCCAGCAGCTTAGGGGGGAGGAGCACAGATACGCAGTATTTT
TRBJ2-3,NA,TRBD2,TRBV11-2,CASTWTSGGAIADTQYF,TGTGCCAGCACCTGGACTAGCGGGGGGGCTATCGCAGATACGCAGTATTTT
TRBJ2-7,NA,TRBD2,TRBV6-4,CASSEIAGGSYEQYF,TGTGCCAGCAGTGAAATAGCGGGGGGTAGCTACGAGCAGTACTTC
TRBJ2-7,NA,NA,TRBV5-4,CASSSFPHREQYF,TGTGCCAGCAGCTCCTTTCCCCACCGCGAGCAGTACTTC
TRBJ1-1,NA,TRBD1,TRBV29-1,CSVERRDRSLGAFF,TGCAGCGTTGAACGACGGGACAGGTCCTTAGGAGCTTTCTTT
TRBJ1-1,NA,NA,TRBV6-6,CASSSDRPAYEAFF,TGTGCCAGCAGTTCTGACAGGCCAGCTTATGAAGCTTTCTTT
TRBJ1-2,NA,TRBD1,TRBV19,CAGNTGDGYTF,TGTGCCGGAAATACAGGGGACGGCTACACCTTC
TRBJ2-2,NA,NA,TRBV7-9,CASSLVPPTGELFF,TGTGCCAGCAGCTTAGTACCGCCCACCGGGGAGCTGTTTTTT
TRBJ1-1,NA,NA,TRBV20-1,CSTLGVSNTEAFF,TGCAGTACCCTGGGGGTTTCGAACACTGAAGCTTTCTTT
TRBJ2-1,NA,NA,TRBV6-2/TRBV6-3,CASTRTQGNEQFF,TGTGCCAGCACCCGGACCCAGGGGAATGAGCAGTTCTTC
TRBJ1-1,NA,TRBD1,TRBV23-1,CASSLPGTGEMNTEAFF,TGCGCCAGCAGTCTCCCGGGGACAGGGGAGATGAACACTGAAGCTTTCTTT
TRBJ1-2,NA,NA,TRBV12-3/TRBV12-4,CASSPGGYTF,TGTGCCAGCAGCCCGGGGGGCTACACCTTC
TRBJ2-1,NA,TRBD2,TRBV10-3,CAISTAGAVYNEQFF,TGTGCCATCAGTACAGCGGGGGCGGTCTACAATGAGCAGTTCTTC
TRBJ1-1,NA,NA,TRBV4-3,CASSPDGIWAEAFF,TGCGCCAGCAGCCCCGACGGGATTTGGGCTGAAGCTTTCTTT
TRBJ1-1,NA,TRBD1,TRBV9,CASSVEGTGKAFF,TGTGCCAGCAGCGTAGAAGGGACAGGCAAAGCTTTCTTT
TRBJ2-7,NA,NA,TRBV7-9,CASSPGPLLYEQYF,TGTGCCAGCAGCCCGGGGCCCCTACTATACGAGCAGTACTTC
TRBJ2-7,once,NA,TRBV25-1,CASSQSGIIPYEQYF,TGTGCCAGCAGCCAATCCGGGATCATCCCCTACGAGCAGTACTTC
TRBJ2-2,NA,TRBD2,TRBV2,CASNSGGANGELFF,TGTGCCAGCAACAGCGGGGGGGCCAACGGGGAGCTGTTTTTT
TRBJ2-2,NA,NA,TRBV6-4,CATGTDTGELFF,TGTGCCACCGGGACTGACACCGGGGAGCTGTTTTTT
TRBJ2-3,once,NA,TRBV29-1,CSVEGAGTPWTPDTQYF,TGCAGCGTTGAAGGGGCCGGGACACCTTGGACCCCAGATACGCAGTATTTT
TRBJ2-7,once,TRBD2,TRBV20-1,CSASGPTSFSGDHYEQYF,TGCAGTGCTAGTGGGCCCACTAGTTTTAGCGGGGACCACTACGAGCAGTACTTC
TRBJ2-2,NA,NA,TRBV2,CASSVQGTPLELFF,TGTGCCAGCAGTGTTCAGGGGACCCCCTTGGAGCTGTTTTTT
TRBJ2-2,NA,NA,TRBV27,CASRPVGGTGELFF,TGTGCCAGCAGGCCCGTAGGGGGTACCGGGGAGCTGTTTTTT
TRBJ2-3,NA,NA,TRBV6-5,CASGYSSHDTQYF,TGTGCCAGCGGATACTCGTCGCATGATACGCAGTATTTT
TRBJ2-1,NA,NA,TRBV18,CASSLNNGSPFF,TGTGCCAGCTCTCTCAACAACGGGTCTCCCTTCTTC
TRBJ1-3,once,NA,TRBV2,CASRPQGSSGNTIYF,TGTGCCAGCAGACCTCAGGGCAGCTCTGGAAACACCATATATTTT
TRBJ1-2,NA,TRBD1,TRBV5-4,CASSLGTGELPYGYTF,TGTGCCAGCAGCTTGGGGACAGGCGAACTCCCTTATGGCTACACCTTC
TRBJ1-5,NA,NA,TRBV4-1,CASSQDSEEGNQPQHF,TGCGCCAGCAGCCAAGATTCTGAGGAAGGGAACCAGCCCCAGCATTTT
TRBJ1-5,once,NA,TRBV27,CASSSGFYQPQHF,TGTGCCAGCAGTTCAGGGTTCTATCAGCCCCAGCATTTT
TRBJ1-2,NA,TRBD1,TRBV13,CASSSQGVRGYTF,TGTGCCAGCAGCTCCCAGGGGGTTAGAGGCTACACCTTC
TRBJ2-3,NA,NA,TRBV27,CASSFSTDTQYF,TGTGCCAGCAGTTTCAGCACAGATACGCAGTATTTT
TRBJ1-1,once,NA,TRBV15,CATSRTGTPNTEAFF,TGTGCCACCAGCAGGACCGGGACACCAAACACTGAAGCTTTCTTT
TRBJ2-6,NA,NA,TRBV4-2,CASSQDSAGGANVLTF,TGTGCCAGCAGCCAAGATTCGGCAGGAGGGGCCAACGTCCTGACTTTC
TRBJ1-1,NA,TRBD1,TRBV19,CASRGQESTEAFF,TGTGCCAGTAGGGGACAGGAGAGCACTGAAGCTTTCTTT
TRBJ2-2,NA,TRBD2,TRBV13,CASSLTSSGSNTGELFF,TGTGCCAGCAGCTTAACCTCTAGCGGGTCGAACACCGGGGAGCTGTTTTTT
TRBJ1-6,NA,NA,TRBV6-5,CASSYSKGSNSPLHF,TGTGCCAGCAGTTACTCGAAGGGCTCCAATTCACCCCTCCACTTT
TRBJ2-7,NA,TRBD1,TRBV20-1,CSARDDPGQGAREQYF,TGCAGTGCTAGAGACGACCCGGGACAGGGGGCTCGGGAGCAGTACTTC
TRBJ1-2,NA,NA,TRBV4-1,CASSHPRDGTNYGYTF,TGCGCCAGCAGCCATCCGAGGGACGGAACTAACTATGGCTACACCTTC
TRBJ2-4,NA,NA,TRBV9,CASSVDGTIQYF,TGTGCCAGCAGCGTCGACGGAACCATTCAGTACTTC
TRBJ1-4,NA,NA,TRBV11-2,CASSASPGLGEKLFF,TGTGCCAGCAGCGCCAGTCCCGGGCTGGGGGAAAAACTGTTTTTT
TRBJ2-1,NA,TRBD1,TRBV4-1,CASSQGTGWYNEQFF,TGCGCCAGCAGCCAAGGGACAGGGTGGTACAATGAGCAGTTCTTC
TRBJ2-5,NA,NA,TRBV12-3/TRBV12-4,CASGSGRATQYF,TGTGCCAGCGGTTCAGGGCGTGCGACCCAGTACTTC
TRBJ2-3,NA,NA,TRBV6-4,CASSRGPTDTQYF,TGTGCCAGCAGTCGGGGGCCCACAGATACGCAGTATTTT
TRBJ2-1,NA,NA,TRBV15,CATSREGGSYNEQFF,TGTGCCACCAGCAGAGAAGGGGGCTCCTACAATGAGCAGTTCTTC
TRBJ2-3,NA,TRBD1,TRBV18,CASSPSDRSTDTQYF,TGTGCCAGCTCACCGTCGGACAGGAGCACAGATACGCAGTATTTT
TRBJ1-2,once,NA,TRBV4-1,CASSQDGSGYTF,TGCGCCAGCAGCCAAGATGGGTCTGGCTACACCTTC
TRBJ2-1,once,NA,TRBV3-1,CASSQDRGSYNEQFF,TGTGCCAGCAGCCAAGATCGGGGCTCCTACAATGAGCAGTTCTTC
TRBJ1-5,NA,NA,TRBV6-1,CASRYRGVGQPQHF,TGTGCCAGCCGTTATAGGGGGGTCGGTCAGCCCCAGCATTTT
TRBJ1-1,NA,NA,TRBV20-1,CSARRDPGAEAFF,TGCAGTGCTAGAAGGGACCCAGGCGCTGAAGCTTTCTTT
TRBJ2-1,NA,NA,TRBV7-6,CASSLGLGGEQFF,TGTGCCAGCAGCTTGGGGCTGGGGGGTGAGCAGTTCTTC
TRBJ2-1,NA,TRBD2,TRBV20-1,CSARGAGETNEQFF,TGCAGTGCTAGGGGCGCGGGGGAGACCAATGAGCAGTTCTTC
TRBJ1-2,NA,NA,TRBV7-2,CASSPLSANYGYTF,TGTGCCAGCAGCCCTCTTTCTGCTAACTATGGCTACACCTTC
TRBJ2-2,NA,NA,TRBV7-7,CASSLAPNPYSGELFF,TGTGCCAGCAGCTTAGCCCCAAACCCTTACTCCGGGGAGCTGTTTTTT